This T cell receptor (beta chain) comes out of a study of cytomegalovirus exposure and HLA in healthy donors. In germline, CDR1 is SGHVS, CDR2 FQNEAQ. Trimming shortened V by 4 bases and J by 2 bases, and 8 bases separated the two germline ends. CDR3 length equals 14 residues. PCR was performed using 60 Vbeta and 13 Jbeta primers. Sequencing used immunoSEQ multiplex PCR; TCRdb keeps in-frame clones, though not all of them. This table has about 130,000 clones, about 73% appearing once. Recording of this donor's CMV serostatus was not done. The chain joins TRBV7-8 to TRBJ2-2; D remains unclear. Material: PBMCs. The TCR was taken from a human donor in good health. CDR3 in amino acids: CASSSDTNTGELFF. CDR3 DNA: TGTGCCAGCAGCTCCGACACAAACACCGGGGAGCTGTTTTTT.